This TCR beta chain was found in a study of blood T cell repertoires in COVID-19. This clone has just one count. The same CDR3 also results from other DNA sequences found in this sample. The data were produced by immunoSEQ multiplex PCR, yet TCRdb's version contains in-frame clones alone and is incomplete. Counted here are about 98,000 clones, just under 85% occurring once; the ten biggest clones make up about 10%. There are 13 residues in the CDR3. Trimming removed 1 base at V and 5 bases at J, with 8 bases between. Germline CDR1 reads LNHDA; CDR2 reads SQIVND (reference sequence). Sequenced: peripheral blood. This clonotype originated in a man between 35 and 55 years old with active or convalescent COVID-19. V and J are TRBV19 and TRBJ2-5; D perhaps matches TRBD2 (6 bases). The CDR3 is CASSIGGRETQYF. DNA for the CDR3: TGTGCCAGTAGTATAGGAGGGAGGGAGACCCAGTACTTC.